This T cell receptor (beta chain) was identified in a study of beta chain features in type 1 diabetes. This clone was observed a handful of times. Other DNA sequences from this sample encode an identical CDR3 as well. cDNA synthesis used the whole RNA isolate, giving expressed TCRB sequences. Some clones are missing from TCRdb's copy, which holds only in-frame ones; the method was immunoSEQ multiplex PCR. The sample includes around 280,000 clones, 8% seen only once; the top ten take more than 0.8%. The origin of this receptor is a woman between 18 and 29 years old in good health. Sequenced sample: central memory CD4+ T cells from blood.

CDR3 bases: TGTGCCAGCAGTTCGGATCGCTATGGCTACACCTTC. Translation gives CASSSDRYGYTF. V usage is TRBV28 and J usage is TRBJ1-2; D gene uncertain. The germline V and J ends were trimmed by 4 bases and 4 bases, with 7 bases remaining between them. CDR3 length: 12 amino acids. Germline V lookup: CDR1 MDHEN, CDR2 SYDVKM.